The TCR beta chain under discussion was sequenced for a study of T cell responses to AZD1222 COVID-19 vaccine (dated by TCRdb to the early 2020s). For the wider study: TCR sequencing covered 233 trial participants: 207 given two doses of AZD1222 and about 26 given two doses of MenACWY control vaccine. Enrollment into the trials was organized by age into subgroups of 18-55, 56-69 and 70-plus years, and those subgroups contained roughly 140, 27 and 60 TCR-sequenced participants, respectively. Study-wide findings and limitations: No day 14 peak-response samples were available, so repertoires were characterized only after the peak T cell response. CD4 TCRs associated with the vaccine covered the entire spike protein, and the dominant responses were in regions 160-218 and 743-854. Nearly half of unique spike-specific TCRs reportedly recognized epitopes outside regions mutated in the B.1.351 and B.1.1.7 variants. Participants were mostly white British and included more females than males, and it was suggested by the authors that clonal diversity may have been underestimated. Conclusions about previously exposed vaccinees were limited because only six or seven AZD1222 recipients were SARS-CoV-2 seropositive at baseline. In the small 56-69-year group, the increase in depth fell short of significance, most likely because of low power. After two AZD1222 doses, spike-specific TCR breadth and depth were significantly higher than at day 0 and than in MenACWY recipients.

The CDR3 regions of human TCRbeta chains were analyzed by immunosequencing. The authors processed their data as follows. TCRs in the repertoires were compared against a reference library of SARS-CoV-2-specific TCRs that had been generated with the MIRA antigen-specificity platform. Breadth was defined as the fraction of unique TCRs that were SARS-CoV-2-associated. Depth was defined as the fraction of total T cells that were SARS-CoV-2-associated. Using the MIRA data, each spike-specific TCR was mapped to the spike region that the TCR reacts to and placed in a CD4 or CD8 class. Log10-transformed breadth and depth values were compared by one-way ANOVA with Sidak's multiple comparisons tests. TCRdb retrieved this table from immuneACCESS and kept in-frame rearrangements only. Not all clones are present; in checked studies, unresolved V genes account for under half, and no reason is known for the remainder. V and J calls and clone size follow that table, whereas D and trimming were derived from the DNA. Within this sample are 150,000 to 200,000 clones, with more than 75% of them counted one time only. The ten largest clonotypes hold about 24% of the sample.

Details on this clone: The antigen it binds to is not known. No base quality values were provided; no much bigger clone lies one nucleotide off.

The CDR1 and CDR2 encoded by the germline V gene are SNHLY and FYNNEI. V was cut back by 2 bases and J by 2 bases, leaving a gap of 10 bases between them. The CDR3 goes from the cysteine to the phenylalanine over 14 residues. The read is trimmed to its CDR3 DNA, 42 bases read in frame from base 1. The time point label on this specimen signifies: about 28 days (+/-7) after the second vaccine dose. Because spike-specific TCR depth and breadth did not differ between the two schedules, AZD1222 recipients who got a second dose at roughly 4 weeks were pooled with those who got a second dose at roughly 12 weeks. Vaccinee samples were obtained from the UK trials COV001 and COV002, which included a single-blind randomized controlled phase 2/3 trial of AZD1222 (ChAdOx1 nCoV-19) in healthy adults. Trial participant PBMC samples were collected at day 0 and day 28 after the second dose for TCRbeta chain sequencing.

Rearrangement joined TRBV2 to TRBJ2-7, with TRBD1 tentatively as D gene (7 bases match). Sample: peripheral blood, taken 28 days after the second AZD1222 dose. The receptor was derived from an adult who received the AZD1222 COVID-19 vaccine. For the CDR3, the sequence is CASSEWRGPYEQYF. The sequence in DNA is TGTGCCAGCAGTGAATGGAGGGGGCCCTACGAGCAGTACTTC.